Detailed here is one T cell receptor beta chain. Other DNA sequences in this specimen translate into the identical CDR3. This specimen comes from a study of tumour-infiltrating T cells in Burkitt lymphoma. Germline CDR1 and CDR2: SGHNT and YYREEE (reference sequence). The CDR3 consists of 19 residues. With 1 base removed from V and 0 bases from J, the gap between germline ends came to 17 bases. Repertoires were generated with immunoSEQ multiplex PCR, while TCRdb's copy carries only in-frame clones and drops some. The top ten hold 2.1% of the sample, which has 15,000 to 20,000 clones, roughly 85% seen once.

The sequenced sample was tumor tissue. The sequence was collected from a human donor with diffuse large B-cell lymphoma. J is TRBJ1-6 and V is TRBV5-4, with D hard to call. CDR3 sequence: CASSLYGDHGSSYNSPLHF. CDR3 coding DNA: TGTGCCAGCAGCTTGTACGGAGATCATGGGAGCTCCTATAATTCACCCCTCCACTTT.